The T cell receptor beta chain described here comes from a study of TIL therapy for anti-PD-1-resistant metastatic lung cancer. V was pared by 5 bases and J by 6 bases, with 10 bases between. The CDR3 spans 12 residues. Germline loops: CDR1 SGHAT, CDR2 FQDESV (reference sequence). Time point defined: pre-treatment sample, taken before nivolumab and TIL therapy. The libraries were made with immunoSEQ v3. Generated by immunoSEQ multiplex PCR, the TCRdb table keeps only in-frame clones and is missing some. The repertoire holds 36,000 or so clones, less than 85% seen once, with roughly 5.7% in the top ten.

The sample in question was blood, obtained at baseline. The V and J genes are TRBV11-1 and TRBJ1-1; D possibly corresponds to TRBD1 (6 bases). The TCR originated in a person between 30 and 80 years old with non-small cell lung cancer. As DNA, the CDR3 is TGTGCCAGCAGCCCGGACAGTCCTGAAGCTTTCTTT. It codes for CASSPDSPEAFF.